This TCR beta chain emerged from a study of PD-L1 blockade in urothelial cancer. Profiled with immunoSEQ multiplex PCR; TCRdb holds only in-frame clones, not every one. The sample contains roughly 76,000 clones, approximately 89% of which appear only once. Time point in this sample: peripheral blood 6 weeks after treatment start. This TCR came from a woman over 75 with urothelial cancer. The material sequenced was PBMCs, taken around atezolizumab (anti-PD-L1) treatment.

In DNA form, the CDR3 reads TGTGCCAGCAGCTTAGATGAGCGGGAGGGCGGCGAGCAGTACTTC. Protein product: CASSLDEREGGEQYF. The chain couples TRBV7-8 to TRBJ2-7, with 10 nucleotides matching TRBD2. CDR3 length: 15 residues. Germline V gene data show CDR1 as SGHVS and CDR2 as FQNEAQ. The V and J ends lost 1 base and 6 bases, in that order; junction bases with no gene match: 6.